The 3 T cell receptor beta chains reported below all come from one sample, sequenced in a study of early T cells in non-severe SARS-CoV-2 infection (dated by TCRdb to about 2021). Libraries were made using 5' RACE. The sample was run on a NextSeq 500. TCRdb reworked the public reads: Q25 trimming with fastp, MiXCR clone assembly, productive beta chains retained. Every CDR3 protein is listed once, alongside the most common genes and DNA of its rows. In all, the sample holds fewer than 80,000 distinct CDR3 sequences, and over 10% of those were seen once. The top ten constitute 4.5% to 5.5% of the sample. The sample was whole blood. The receptors come from an adult who was a healthcare worker with PCR-confirmed SARS-CoV-2 infection or an uninfected control (not recorded which).

This chain connects TRBV7-8 to TRBJ2-7, with D possibly TRBD1 on 6 matching bases. The CDR3 is 13 amino acids. Trimming left V 6 bases short and J 7 bases short, with 16 bases between. From germline, CDR1 is SGHVS and CDR2 FQNEAQ. The CDR3 is CASSLGQFKEQYF. CDR3 coding DNA: TGTGCCAGCAGTCTGGGACAATTCAAGGAGCAGTACTTC.

This clonotype was seen a few times. The V and J genes are TRBV9 and TRBJ2-2; D is ambiguous. Germline V gene data show CDR1 as SGDLS and CDR2 as YYNGEE. This CDR3 spans 17 amino acids. V lost 3 bases to trimming and J lost 0 bases, with 15 bases between them. CDR3 sequence (DNA): TGTGCCAGCAGCGCCCAACCGGACGGAGCGAACACCGGGGAGCTGTTTTTT. It is translated as CASSAQPDGANTGELFF.

This clonotype has at least ten counts. The chain employs TRBV13 and TRBJ1-1; 7 bases fit TRBD1. Germline V gives CDR1 PRHDT, CDR2 FYEKMQ (reference sequence). V shed 2 bases and J 6 bases; nucleotides not matched to a gene: 6. There are 14 residues in the CDR3. CDR3 nucleotide sequence: TGTGCCAGCAGCTTAAAGGCCCAGGGGGCTGAAGCTTTCTTT. Its translation is CASSLKAQGAEAFF.